These T cell receptor beta chains were read from a single sample in a study of sequential checkpoint blockade in melanoma. This table comes from immunoSEQ multiplex PCR, and its TCRdb copy is limited to in-frame clones, with some not included. The repertoire holds under 25,000 clones, with about 81% as singletons. Specimen: CD8+ T cells sorted from blood (inferred from file names), collected from a patient given nivolumab and ipilimumab in sequence. The receptor set was obtained from a human donor with melanoma. Both conserved end residues are part of each CDR3. A D gene is named only where the DNA matches it firmly. Where a row states a size, it is once, few, many or the class of an expanded clone; other rows omit it.

j_call,d_call,v_call,clone_size,cdr3_aa,cdr3_nt
TRBJ2-7,.,TRBV1,.,CTSSQSEAEQYF,TGCACCAGCAGCCAAAGCGAGGCCGAGCAGTACTTC
TRBJ2-7,TRBD2,TRBV5-1,.,CASSLFRAGGHEQYF,TGCGCCAGCAGCTTGTTCCGTGCGGGGGGCCACGAGCAGTACTTC
TRBJ1-1,TRBD1,TRBV5-1,.,CASSATGTGTEAFF,TGCGCCAGCAGCGCCACCGGGACAGGGACTGAAGCTTTCTTT
TRBJ1-1,.,TRBV6-1,.,CASSGGEEAFF,TGTGCCAGCAGTGGAGGTGAGGAAGCTTTCTTT
TRBJ2-7,.,TRBV14,.,CASRLRSQEGEQYF,TGTGCCAGCAGACTCAGGTCCCAGGAGGGCGAGCAGTACTTC
TRBJ1-5,.,TRBV28,.,CASSLPLSQPQHF,TGTGCCAGCAGTCTCCCTTTGTCTCAGCCCCAGCATTTT
TRBJ2-7,TRBD2,TRBV7-2,.,CVSSLGPAGGSYEQYF,TGTGTCAGCAGCTTAGGCCCAGCGGGGGGTTCCTACGAGCAGTACTTC
TRBJ1-2,.,TRBV27,.,CASSLSPFYGYTF,TGTGCCAGCAGTTTATCCCCATTCTATGGCTACACCTTC
TRBJ1-1,.,TRBV28,.,CASSLSTGYYGDTEAFF,TGTGCCAGCAGTTTATCGACGGGGTATTATGGAGACACTGAAGCTTTCTTT
TRBJ2-7,.,TRBV4-1,once,CASSQGTGDYEQYF,TGCGCCAGCAGCCAAGGTACGGGAGACTACGAGCAGTACTTC
TRBJ1-5,TRBD1,TRBV15,once,CATSRTPGQVTNQPQHF,TGTGCCACCAGCAGGACTCCGGGACAGGTGACGAATCAGCCCCAGCATTTT
TRBJ1-2,.,TRBV9,.,CASSVGRGGDGINYGYTF,TGTGCCAGCAGCGTAGGCCGGGGGGGGGACGGCATCAACTATGGCTACACCTTC
TRBJ2-7,.,TRBV30,.,CAWRPTGQTEQYF,TGTGCCTGGAGGCCCACAGGGCAGACCGAGCAGTACTTC
TRBJ2-7,TRBD1,TRBV30,.,CAWDYGTGGGEQYF,TGTGCCTGGGATTATGGGACAGGGGGAGGCGAGCAGTACTTC
TRBJ1-3,.,TRBV15,.,CATSGTRGAGNTIYF,TGTGCCACCAGCGGGACACGGGGGGCTGGAAACACCATATATTTT
TRBJ2-7,TRBD2,TRBV9,.,CASSVSGGSLEQYF,TGTGCCAGCAGCGTTAGCGGGGGGTCCCTCGAGCAGTACTTC
TRBJ1-2,TRBD1,TRBV7-9,few,CASSFRDREDGYTF,TGTGCCAGCAGCTTCCGGGACAGGGAAGACGGCTACACCTTC
TRBJ2-1,.,TRBV11-2,.,CASSLDGEEQFF,TGTGCCAGCAGCTTAGATGGGGAGGAGCAGTTCTTC
TRBJ1-4,TRBD1,TRBV7-9,.,CASSLQGGLFF,TGTGCCAGCAGCTTACAGGGGGGTCTGTTTTTT
TRBJ1-5,.,TRBV19,few,CASSIVQGQPQHF,TGTGCCAGTAGTATAGTGCAGGGCCAGCCCCAGCATTTT
TRBJ1-5,TRBD1,TRBV28,medium-sized,CASSTGTAQPQHF,TGTGCCAGCAGTACCGGGACAGCTCAGCCCCAGCATTTT
TRBJ1-2,.,TRBV5-8,.,CASSPRGVGYGYTF,TGTGCCAGCAGCCCGCGAGGTGTCGGCTATGGCTACACCTTC
TRBJ2-7,.,TRBV9,.,CASSVDFRGGNEQYF,TGTGCCAGCAGCGTAGATTTCAGGGGTGGGAACGAGCAGTACTTC
TRBJ2-7,.,TRBV7-8,.,CASSKLGQRSSYEQYF,TGTGCCAGCAGCAAACTTGGACAGAGGAGCTCCTACGAGCAGTACTTC
TRBJ2-7,.,TRBV11-2,.,CASSPDRRLSYEQYF,TGTGCCAGCAGCCCCGACAGGAGGCTCTCCTACGAGCAGTACTTC
TRBJ1-2,.,TRBV29-1,once,CSVATGTGGYTF,TGCAGCGTTGCGACAGGAACTGGTGGCTACACCTTC
TRBJ1-5,TRBD1,TRBV6-5,.,CASSYSRTGGQPQHF,TGTGCCAGCAGTTACTCTCGGACAGGGGGGCAGCCCCAGCATTTT
TRBJ2-7,TRBD1,TRBV19,.,CASSTRQGRNEQYF,TGTGCCAGTAGTACTCGACAGGGCCGGAACGAGCAGTACTTC
TRBJ1-2,TRBD1,TRBV27,.,CASSFGTGDGYTF,TGTGCCAGCAGTTTCGGGACAGGGGATGGCTACACCTTC
TRBJ2-7,TRBD1,TRBV5-1,once,CASSLGQGIVYEQYF,TGCGCCAGCAGCTTGGGACAGGGAATTGTCTACGAGCAGTACTTC
TRBJ2-7,.,TRBV7-9,few,CASSFSRAYEQYF,TGTGCCAGCAGCTTCTCTCGGGCCTACGAGCAGTACTTC
TRBJ1-1,.,TRBV28,.,CASSLGRRGRTEAFF,TGTGCCAGCAGTTTAGGGCGGAGGGGTAGGACTGAAGCTTTCTTT
TRBJ1-4,.,TRBV11-2,.,CASSLRGRTNEKLFF,TGTGCCAGCAGCTTACGAGGTCGAACTAATGAAAAACTGTTTTTT
TRBJ1-1,TRBD1,TRBV29-1,.,CSAGQDRGFAEAFF,TGCAGCGCAGGGCAGGACAGGGGTTTTGCTGAAGCTTTCTTT
TRBJ2-1,.,TRBV15,.,CATSRTGRNEQFF,TGTGCCACCAGCAGGACAGGGAGGAATGAGCAGTTCTTC
TRBJ1-5,TRBD1,TRBV6-5,.,CASSFPDRGMNQPQHF,TGTGCCAGCAGTTTTCCGGACAGGGGGATGAATCAGCCCCAGCATTTT
TRBJ2-7,.,TRBV30,few,CAWSDSVLDEQYF,TGTGCCTGGAGCGACAGTGTCTTGGACGAGCAGTACTTC
TRBJ1-5,TRBD1,TRBV27,.,CASSLSFRETGDNQPQHF,TGTGCCAGCAGTTTATCTTTCCGGGAGACAGGGGACAATCAGCCCCAGCATTTT
TRBJ2-7,TRBD2,TRBV19,few,CASSGGTSGDEQYF,TGTGCCAGTAGCGGGGGGACTAGCGGGGACGAGCAGTACTTC
TRBJ2-7,TRBD2,TRBV6-6,.,CASSPSIAGIEQYF,TGTGCCAGCAGCCCGAGCATAGCGGGAATCGAGCAGTACTTC
TRBJ1-2,TRBD1,TRBV28,.,CASSQLTGTGYGYTF,TGTGCCAGCAGTCAACTAACCGGGACAGGCTATGGCTACACCTTC
TRBJ1-2,.,TRBV27,.,CASSLRVNYGYTF,TGTGCCAGCAGTTTGCGGGTGAACTATGGCTACACCTTC
TRBJ2-7,.,TRBV7-8,.,CASSIQGYEQYF,TGTGCCAGTAGTATCCAGGGTTACGAGCAGTACTTC
TRBJ2-7,TRBD1,TRBV7-9,.,CASSLGTGDGEQYF,TGTGCCAGCAGCCTAGGGACAGGGGACGGGGAGCAGTACTTC
TRBJ1-3,.,TRBV5-6,.,CASSLTGSGNTIYF,TGTGCCAGCAGCTTGACAGGGTCTGGAAACACCATATATTTT
TRBJ1-5,TRBD1,TRBV28,once,CASNPQGAHQPQHF,TGTGCCAGCAATCCACAGGGGGCGCATCAGCCCCAGCATTTT
TRBJ1-5,.,TRBV11-3,.,CASSINTHQPQHF,TGTGCCAGCAGCATTAATACTCATCAGCCCCAGCATTTT
TRBJ1-4,.,TRBV10-2,few,CASTAHLNEKLFF,TGCGCCAGCACCGCGCATTTAAATGAAAAACTGTTTTTT
TRBJ1-2,.,TRBV28,.,CASSLEQENGYTF,TGTGCCAGCAGTTTGGAACAGGAAAACGGCTACACCTTC
TRBJ1-5,.,TRBV28,.,CASSETGSQPQHF,TGTGCCAGCAGCGAAACAGGGTCTCAGCCCCAGCATTTT